A selection of T cell receptor beta chains follows, all from one sample in a study of blood T cell repertoires in COVID-19. Assay used: immunoSEQ multiplex PCR; TCRdb lists only in-frame clones, some missing. The sample yields approximately 140,000 clones, around nine tenths seen once. The sample taken for sequencing was peripheral blood. These receptors were collected from a man aged 50 to 60 with active or convalescent COVID-19. CDR3s include the opening cysteine and the closing phenylalanine or tryptophan. The order of the fields is J gene, clone size, V gene, D gene, CDR3 protein, CDR3 DNA. A D gene is named only where the DNA matches it firmly. Clone size, where shown, is once, few, many, or a class for clones that have expanded.

j_gene: TRBJ2-5; abundance: NA; v_gene: TRBV6-5; d_gene: TRBD1; CDR3aa: CASSYTPGQGQETQYF; CDR3nt: TGTGCCAGCAGTTATACCCCCGGACAGGGGCAAGAGACCCAGTACTTC
j_gene: TRBJ2-3; abundance: NA; v_gene: TRBV25-1; d_gene: TRBD2; CDR3aa: CASSSGRTTDTQYF; CDR3nt: TGTGCCAGCAGCAGCGGGAGGACCACAGATACGCAGTATTTT
j_gene: TRBJ1-2; abundance: NA; v_gene: TRBV19; d_gene: TRBD1; CDR3aa: CASSIMTGTHGYTF; CDR3nt: TGTGCCAGTAGTATAATGACAGGGACACATGGCTACACCTTC
j_gene: TRBJ1-2; abundance: once; v_gene: TRBV12-5; d_gene: NA; CDR3aa: CASGLTRF; CDR3nt: TGTGCTAGTGGCTTGACGCGCTTC
j_gene: TRBJ2-7; abundance: NA; v_gene: TRBV27; d_gene: NA; CDR3aa: CASALDGTPSREQYF; CDR3nt: TGTGCCAGCGCCTTGGATGGGACACCCAGCCGCGAGCAGTACTTC
j_gene: TRBJ2-2; abundance: NA; v_gene: TRBV11-2; d_gene: TRBD2; CDR3aa: CASSLDVLAGSNTGELFF; CDR3nt: TGTGCCAGCAGCTTAGATGTACTAGCGGGTTCGAACACCGGGGAGCTGTTTTTT
j_gene: TRBJ2-5; abundance: NA; v_gene: TRBV18; d_gene: NA; CDR3aa: CASSPRGGQETQYF; CDR3nt: TGTGCCAGCTCACCACGAGGGGGCCAAGAGACCCAGTACTTC
j_gene: TRBJ2-2; abundance: NA; v_gene: TRBV12-5; d_gene: NA; CDR3aa: CASGVTINTGELFF; CDR3nt: TGTGCTAGTGGTGTGACTATTAACACCGGGGAGCTGTTTTTT
j_gene: TRBJ1-2; abundance: NA; v_gene: TRBV19; d_gene: TRBD1; CDR3aa: CASSMRGQGVYGYTF; CDR3nt: TGTGCCAGTAGTATGCGGGGACAGGGGGTCTATGGCTACACCTTC
j_gene: TRBJ1-2; abundance: NA; v_gene: TRBV4-3; d_gene: TRBD1; CDR3aa: CASRQAQGAYGYTF; CDR3nt: TGCGCCAGCCGCCAGGCCCAGGGGGCTTATGGCTACACCTTC
j_gene: TRBJ2-1; abundance: NA; v_gene: TRBV7-2; d_gene: TRBD1; CDR3aa: CASSIRTGGGYNEQFF; CDR3nt: TGTGCCAGCAGCATAAGGACAGGGGGAGGCTACAATGAGCAGTTCTTC
j_gene: TRBJ2-7; abundance: NA; v_gene: TRBV10-2; d_gene: NA; CDR3aa: CASSEPAYEQYF; CDR3nt: TGCGCCAGCAGTGAGCCAGCCTACGAGCAGTACTTC
j_gene: TRBJ2-1; abundance: NA; v_gene: TRBV9; d_gene: TRBD2; CDR3aa: CASSVPGTSGDNEQFF; CDR3nt: TGTGCCAGCAGCGTACCTGGGACTAGCGGGGACAATGAGCAGTTCTTC
j_gene: TRBJ1-1; abundance: NA; v_gene: TRBV30; d_gene: TRBD1; CDR3aa: CAWSVRRGFSEAFF; CDR3nt: TGTGCCTGGAGTGTACGCAGGGGGTTCTCTGAAGCTTTCTTT
j_gene: TRBJ2-1; abundance: once; v_gene: TRBV7-8; d_gene: TRBD2; CDR3aa: CASSPGTSGGHEQFF; CDR3nt: TGTGCCAGCAGCCCCGGGACTAGCGGGGGCCATGAGCAGTTCTTC
j_gene: TRBJ1-2; abundance: NA; v_gene: TRBV7-2; d_gene: TRBD1; CDR3aa: CASSFRDRRGYGYTF; CDR3nt: TGTGCCAGCAGCTTTCGGGACAGGCGAGGCTATGGCTACACCTTC
j_gene: TRBJ2-2; abundance: NA; v_gene: TRBV7-8; d_gene: NA; CDR3aa: CASSLVGARIGGELFF; CDR3nt: TGTGCCAGCAGCTTAGTGGGGGCGCGTATTGGCGGGGAGCTGTTTTTT